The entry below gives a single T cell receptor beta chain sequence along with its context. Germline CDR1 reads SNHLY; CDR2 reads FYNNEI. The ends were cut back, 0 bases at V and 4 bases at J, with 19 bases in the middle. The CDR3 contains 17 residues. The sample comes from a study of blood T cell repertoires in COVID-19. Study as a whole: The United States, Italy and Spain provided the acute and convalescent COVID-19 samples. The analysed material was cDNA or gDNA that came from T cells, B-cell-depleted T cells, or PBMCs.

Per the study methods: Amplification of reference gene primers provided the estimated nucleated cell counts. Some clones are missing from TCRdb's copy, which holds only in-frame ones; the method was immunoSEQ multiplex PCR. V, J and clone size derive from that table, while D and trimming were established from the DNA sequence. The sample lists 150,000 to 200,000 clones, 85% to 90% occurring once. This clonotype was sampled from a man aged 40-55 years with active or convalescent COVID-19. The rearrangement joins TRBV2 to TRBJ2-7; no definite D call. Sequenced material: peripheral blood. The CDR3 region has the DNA TGTGCCAGCAGTGAAGCGCTACAGATTCTCTTGTCTTACGAGCAGTACTTC. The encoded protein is CASSEALQILLSYEQYF.